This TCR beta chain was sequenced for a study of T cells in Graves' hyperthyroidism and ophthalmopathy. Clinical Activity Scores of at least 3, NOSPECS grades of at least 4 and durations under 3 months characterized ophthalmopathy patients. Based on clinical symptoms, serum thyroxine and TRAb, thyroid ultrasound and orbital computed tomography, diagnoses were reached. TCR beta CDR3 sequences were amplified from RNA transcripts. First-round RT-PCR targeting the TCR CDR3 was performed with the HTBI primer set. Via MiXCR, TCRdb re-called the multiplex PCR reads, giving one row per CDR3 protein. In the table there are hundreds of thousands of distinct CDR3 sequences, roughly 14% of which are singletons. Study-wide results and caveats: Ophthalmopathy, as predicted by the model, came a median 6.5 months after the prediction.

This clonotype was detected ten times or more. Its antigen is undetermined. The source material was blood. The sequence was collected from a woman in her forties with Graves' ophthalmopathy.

The DNA of the CDR3 is TGTGCCAGTACCAGTGGACAGGGGGCGGTGCTTGAGCAGTACTTC. Translated: CASTSGQGAVLEQYF. The V gene is TRBV19, the J gene TRBJ2-7, with TRBD1 matching 11 bases. The V segment lost 7 bases and the J segment 7 bases; nucleotides outside the gene matches: 12. The CDR3 sequence is 15 residues long. CDR1 and CDR2 (germline): LNHDA, SQIVND (reference sequence).